This T cell receptor beta chain was sequenced in a study of cytomegalovirus exposure and HLA in healthy donors. General study findings and limits: Most CMV-associated TCR beta chains were later found to appear HLA-restricted.

In the PCR, 60 Vbeta and 13 Jbeta primers were used. Clones were read by immunoSEQ multiplex PCR, and TCRdb kept only the in-frame ones, dropping some. The sample shows a few hundred thousand clones, around 66% of them seen only once. The CDR3 has 17 amino acids. Germline CDR1 is SGHVS and CDR2 is FNYEAQ. With 5 bases clipped from V and 2 bases from J, the junction kept 9 bases outside the gene matches. This clone appeared a few times. Its specificity is unknown. This receptor was taken from a female donor in good health and CMV-seronegative. The J gene is TRBJ2-1, the V gene TRBV7-6, with 10 bases matching TRBD1. Source material: PBMCs. CDR3 protein: CASSLRTGGGPYNEQFF. The CDR3 DNA reads as TGTGCCAGCAGCCTGAGGACAGGGGGAGGCCCCTACAATGAGCAGTTCTTC. Full variable domain (remainder filled in from reference TRBV7-6 and TRBJ2-1): GAGVSQSPRYKVTKRGQDVALRCDPISGHVSLYWYRQALGQGPEFLTYFNYEAQQDKSGLPNDRFSAERPEGSISTLTIQRTEQRDSAMYRCASSLRTGGGPYNEQFFGPGTRLTVL.